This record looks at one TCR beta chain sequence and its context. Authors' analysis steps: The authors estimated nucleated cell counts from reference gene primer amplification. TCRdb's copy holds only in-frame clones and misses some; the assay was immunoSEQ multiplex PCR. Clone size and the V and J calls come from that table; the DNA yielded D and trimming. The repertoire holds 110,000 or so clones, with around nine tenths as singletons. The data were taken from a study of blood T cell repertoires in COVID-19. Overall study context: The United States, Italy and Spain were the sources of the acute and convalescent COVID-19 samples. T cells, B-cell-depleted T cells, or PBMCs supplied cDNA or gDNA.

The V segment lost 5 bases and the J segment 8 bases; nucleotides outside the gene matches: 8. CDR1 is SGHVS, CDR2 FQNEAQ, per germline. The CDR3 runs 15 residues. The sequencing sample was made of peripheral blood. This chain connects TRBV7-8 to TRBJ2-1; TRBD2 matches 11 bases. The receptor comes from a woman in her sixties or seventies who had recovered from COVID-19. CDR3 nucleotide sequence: TGTGCCAGCAGCGAGGAAACTAGCGGGAGCGATGAGCAGTTCTTC. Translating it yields CASSEETSGSDEQFF. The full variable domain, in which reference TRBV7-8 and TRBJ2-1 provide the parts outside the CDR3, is GAGVSQSPRYKVAKRGQDVALRCDPISGHVSLFWYQQALGQGPEFLTYFQNEAQLDKSGLPSDRFFAERPEGSVSTLKIQRTQQEDSAVYLCASSEETSGSDEQFFGPGTRLTVL.